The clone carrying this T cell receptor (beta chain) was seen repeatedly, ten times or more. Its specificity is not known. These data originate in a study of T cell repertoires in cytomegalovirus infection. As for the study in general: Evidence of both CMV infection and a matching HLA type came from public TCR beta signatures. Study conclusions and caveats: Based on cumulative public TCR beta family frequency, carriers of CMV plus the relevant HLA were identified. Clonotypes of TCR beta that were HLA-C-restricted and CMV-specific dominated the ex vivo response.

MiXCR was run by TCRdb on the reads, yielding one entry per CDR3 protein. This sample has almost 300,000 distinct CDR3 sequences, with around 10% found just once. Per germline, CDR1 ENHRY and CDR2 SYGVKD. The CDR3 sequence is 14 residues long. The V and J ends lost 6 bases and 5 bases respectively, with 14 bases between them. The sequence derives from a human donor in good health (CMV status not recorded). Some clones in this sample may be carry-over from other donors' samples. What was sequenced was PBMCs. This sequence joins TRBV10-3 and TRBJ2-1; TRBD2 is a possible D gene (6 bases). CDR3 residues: CAIRGLLPDNEQFF. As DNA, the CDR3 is TGTGCCATCAGGGGACTTCTACCTGACAATGAGCAGTTCTTC.